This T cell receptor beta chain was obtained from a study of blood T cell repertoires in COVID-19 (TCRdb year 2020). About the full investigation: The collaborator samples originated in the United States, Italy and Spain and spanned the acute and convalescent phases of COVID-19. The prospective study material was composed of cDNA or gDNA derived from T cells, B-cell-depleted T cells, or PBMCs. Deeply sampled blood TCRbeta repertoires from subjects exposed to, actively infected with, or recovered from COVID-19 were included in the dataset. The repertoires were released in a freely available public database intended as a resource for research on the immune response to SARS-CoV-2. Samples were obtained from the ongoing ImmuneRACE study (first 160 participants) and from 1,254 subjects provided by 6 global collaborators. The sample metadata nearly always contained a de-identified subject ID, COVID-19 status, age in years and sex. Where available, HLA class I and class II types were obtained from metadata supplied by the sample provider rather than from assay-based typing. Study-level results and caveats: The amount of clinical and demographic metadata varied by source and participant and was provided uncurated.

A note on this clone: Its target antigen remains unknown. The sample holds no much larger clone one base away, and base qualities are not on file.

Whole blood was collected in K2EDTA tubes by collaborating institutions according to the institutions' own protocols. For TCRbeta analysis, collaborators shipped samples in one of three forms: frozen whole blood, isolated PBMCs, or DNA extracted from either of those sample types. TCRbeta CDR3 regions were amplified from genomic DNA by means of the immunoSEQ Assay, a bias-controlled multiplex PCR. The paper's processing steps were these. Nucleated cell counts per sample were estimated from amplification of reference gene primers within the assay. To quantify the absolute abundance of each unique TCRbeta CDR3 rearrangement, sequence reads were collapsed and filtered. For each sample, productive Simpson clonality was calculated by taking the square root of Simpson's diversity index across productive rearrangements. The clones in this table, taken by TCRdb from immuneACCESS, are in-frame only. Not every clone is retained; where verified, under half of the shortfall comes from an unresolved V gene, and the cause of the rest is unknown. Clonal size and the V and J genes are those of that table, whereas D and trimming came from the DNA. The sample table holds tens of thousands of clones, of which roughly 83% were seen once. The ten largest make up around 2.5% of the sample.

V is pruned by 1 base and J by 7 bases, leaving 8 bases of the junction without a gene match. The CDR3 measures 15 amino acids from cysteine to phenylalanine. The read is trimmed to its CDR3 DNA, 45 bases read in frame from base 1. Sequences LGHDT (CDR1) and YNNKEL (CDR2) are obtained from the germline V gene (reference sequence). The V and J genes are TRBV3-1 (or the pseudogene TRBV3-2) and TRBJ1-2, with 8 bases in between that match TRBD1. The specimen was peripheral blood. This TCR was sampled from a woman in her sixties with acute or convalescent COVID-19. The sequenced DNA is TGTGCCAGCAGCCAAGCTTGGACAGGGAAGGGTGGCTACACCTTC. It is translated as CASSQAWTGKGGYTF.